This T cell receptor beta chain originates from a study of CD8 T cells in Susac syndrome. TCR beta was sequenced from blood CD8+ and CD4+ T cells. TEMRA cells were FACS-enriched, and CD8+ and CD4+ T cells were isolated negatively. The authors reverse transcribed roughly 0.45 to 1 ug RNA with random hexamers. Multiplex PCR with immunoSEQ amplified the TCR beta CDR3 across 54 Vbeta and 13 Jbeta. TCRdb re-called the immunoSEQ multiplex PCR reads with MiXCR, one entry per CDR3 protein. This table has 150,000 to 200,000 distinct CDR3 sequences, 92% appearing once. V shed 7 bases, J shed 3 bases, and the junction held 9 bases outside the gene matches. The CDR3 loop spans 16 amino acids. Germline V gene lookup returns CDR1 SNHLY and CDR2 FYNNEI.

The gene calls are TRBV2 and TRBJ2-2; 9 bases are shared with TRBD2. This TCR came from a human donor in good health. The sequenced sample was CD4+ T cells from PBMCs. The CDR3 region is CASKSGASGDTGELFF. The CDR3 coding sequence is TGTGCCAGCAAGAGTGGTGCTAGCGGGGACACCGGGGAGCTGTTTTTT.